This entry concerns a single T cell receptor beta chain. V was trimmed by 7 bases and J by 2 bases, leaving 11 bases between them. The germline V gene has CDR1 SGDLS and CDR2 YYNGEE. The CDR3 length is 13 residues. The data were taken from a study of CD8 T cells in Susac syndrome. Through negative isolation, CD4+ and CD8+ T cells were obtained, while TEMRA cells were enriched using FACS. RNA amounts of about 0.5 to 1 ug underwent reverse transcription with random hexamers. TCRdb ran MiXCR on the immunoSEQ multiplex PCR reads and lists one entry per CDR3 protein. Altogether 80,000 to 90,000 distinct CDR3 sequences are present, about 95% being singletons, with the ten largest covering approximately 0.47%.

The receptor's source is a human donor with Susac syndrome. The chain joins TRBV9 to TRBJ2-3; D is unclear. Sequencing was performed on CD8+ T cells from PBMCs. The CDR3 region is CASGVAATDTQYF. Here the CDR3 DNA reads TGTGCCAGCGGGGTAGCTGCCACAGATACGCAGTATTTT.